The present entry profiles one TCR beta chain with its context. The target of this receptor is not known. Base qualities are not provided; no much larger clone lies one nucleotide away. These data come from a study of blood T cells in healthy people across ages (dated by TCRdb to the mid-2010s). Regarding the study in general: In model experiments, template switching captured roughly one uniquely barcoded TCR beta cDNA molecule for every two T cells. To track age-related changes in TCR beta repertoire diversity, the study relied on deep sequencing normalized with unique cDNA molecular identifiers. The donors were divided into four age groups: young (average about 15 years), middle-aged (about 40), aged (approximately 64) and long-lived (approximately 74). Donors of different ages were randomly distributed across sequencing lanes to avoid experimental bias. Using the same blood draw, the study looked at two additional independent replicas of 1 million unique cDNA reads for two donors, one aged 18 to 30 and the other aged 80 or older. Results and caveats for the whole study, not just this receptor: Bulk unsorted PBMC profiling prevented conclusive comparison of naive and antigen-experienced compartments. The long-lived group showed more naive CD4+ T cells, fewer expanded clones and increased TCR diversity than the aged group, suggesting age selection. The CMV infection status of donors was not known, potentially confounding age-related changes in expanded clonotypes. Observed TCR beta diversity per million T cells fell roughly linearly with age, and a significant reduction was already apparent by age about 43. There was a strong correlation between observed TCR beta diversity and the percentage of naive T cells measured by flow cytometry. Estimates of total diversity from one million sequenced T cells were regarded as lower bounds and underestimates.

Libraries were constructed by 5' RACE. For sequencing, an Illumina HiSeq 2500 was employed. The second PCR ran for about 6 to 12 cycles and used a J-beta primer mix along with a sample-barcoded 5' primer. A unique molecular identifier was introduced onto each TCR beta cDNA molecule by a template-switch 5' adaptor carrying 12 random nucleotides. Each sample yielded at least 3 million CDR3-containing paired-end reads. The Mint cDNA synthesis kit, primed by a TRBC-specific oligonucleotide, was used to synthesize first-strand cDNA from all RNA. All cDNA was treated with uracil-DNA glycosylase and then went through a first 18-cycle PCR with the universal primers M1SS and BC2_uni_R. Concerning the study's data processing: For normalization, 1 million high-quality reads were randomly selected from each sample, with every read carrying a distinct molecular identifier. Instead of being binned into consensus sequences, reads with shared molecular identifiers were discarded. MiTCR, with a Q25 quality threshold and the strictest error-elimination algorithm, was used for CDR3 identification, clonotype clustering and error correction. A nonparametric unseen species model using Euler transformation provided a lower-bound estimate of total TCR beta diversity. Using fastp at Q25 and MiXCR, TCRdb reprocessed the public reads and kept productive beta chains. Rows with one shared CDR3 protein collapse into an entry with the most common genes and DNA. The V and J calls reflect TCRdb's pipeline rather than the authors' work. The sample table lists about 1,400,000 distinct CDR3 sequences, approximately 59% of them with a count of one. Over 5.5% of the sample is held by the ten biggest clonotypes.

From cysteine to phenylalanine, the CDR3 is 12 amino acids long. Only CDR3 DNA remains: 36 bases, in frame from the first base. Taken from the germline V gene, the CDR1 and CDR2 loops are LGHNA and YSLEER. V sheds 0 bases and J sheds 10 bases, leaving 9 bases between their ends. The 39 donors, aged about 6 to 95 years, were systemically healthy Caucasian individuals from Russia. Around 10 milliliters of peripheral blood were collected from each donor into EDTA-treated Vacutainer tubes. Ficoll-Paque density-gradient centrifugation was used to isolate PBMCs, with at least 6.5 million per sample. Trizol reagent was used to extract total RNA from the PBMCs, yielding at least 6 micrograms per sample. For every donor, an aliquot of PBMCs went through flow cytometry to measure the percentages of naive CD45RAhigh/CD27high T cells.

The sequence is built from TRBV4-3 and TRBJ1-2; a confident D gene designation cannot be given. The receptor was derived from a man aged 18 to 35 in good health. The specimen sequenced was blood. The DNA sequence is given as TGCGCCAGCAGCCAAGATCTCGGGCACTACACCTTC. Its translation is CASSQDLGHYTF.